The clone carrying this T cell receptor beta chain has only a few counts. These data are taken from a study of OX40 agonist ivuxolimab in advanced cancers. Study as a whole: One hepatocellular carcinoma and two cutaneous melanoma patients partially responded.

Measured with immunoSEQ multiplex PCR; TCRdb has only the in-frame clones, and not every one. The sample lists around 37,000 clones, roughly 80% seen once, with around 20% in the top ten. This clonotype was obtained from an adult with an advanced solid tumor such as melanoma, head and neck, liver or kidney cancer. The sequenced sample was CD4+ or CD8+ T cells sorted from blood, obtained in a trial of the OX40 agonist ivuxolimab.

CDR3 nucleotide sequence: TGTGCCAGCAGTGACATACTAGCGGGAGCCCGCGAGCAGTACTTC. Encoded protein: CASSDILAGAREQYF. The chain combines TRBV2 with TRBJ2-7; 11 bases are shared with TRBD2. Trimming removed 3 bases from V and 6 bases from J; junction bases left unmatched: 7. Germline values: CDR1 SNHLY, CDR2 FYNNEI. The CDR3 has 15 residues.